The text below deals with one T cell receptor (beta chain). Antigen: not known. The data stem from a study of regulatory T cells in long-lasting Graves disease. Germline V gene data show CDR1 as SGDLS and CDR2 as YYNGEE. The CDR3 spans 16 residues. V dropped 2 bases and J dropped 1 base, with 12 bases sitting between them. Assembly of TCR beta libraries relied on iRepertoire HTBI primers together with Arm-PCR of CDR3 regions. A single record per CDR3 protein comes from TCRdb applying MiXCR to the multiplex PCR reads. The sample yields more than 350,000 distinct CDR3 sequences, about 15% seen once. Time point in this sample: newly diagnosed GD, antithyroid drugs for less than 3 months. RNA extracted from PBMCs served as the sequencing template. EDTA tubes held approximately 8.8 milliliters of peripheral blood from each patient. The study's findings and limits: TRBV28, TRBJ1-2 and TRBJ2-5 were favored in persistent disease.

The data were also submitted as part of a second study, on T cells in Graves' hyperthyroidism and ophthalmopathy. That report notes: Hyperthyroidism had been newly diagnosed in patients aged 18 to 65, and its duration was under 2 months.

The clonotype originates from a woman in her twenties or thirties with Graves disease. This chain joins TRBV9 and TRBJ2-2; D gene unclear. The starting material was peripheral blood mononuclear cells (PBMCs), obtained at new diagnosis, from a patient treated with antithyroid drugs. CDR3 DNA: TGTGCCAGCAGCGTGACCCGAGCCAGGAACACCGGGGAGCTGTTTTTT. It specifies CASSVTRARNTGELFF.